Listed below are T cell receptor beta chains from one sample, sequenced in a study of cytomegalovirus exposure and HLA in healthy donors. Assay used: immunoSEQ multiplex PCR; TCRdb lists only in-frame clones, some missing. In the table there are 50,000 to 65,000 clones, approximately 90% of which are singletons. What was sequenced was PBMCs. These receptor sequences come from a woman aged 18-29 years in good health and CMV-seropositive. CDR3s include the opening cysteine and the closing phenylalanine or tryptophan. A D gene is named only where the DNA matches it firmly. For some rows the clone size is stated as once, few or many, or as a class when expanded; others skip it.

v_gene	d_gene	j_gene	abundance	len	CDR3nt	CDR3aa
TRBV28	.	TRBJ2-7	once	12	TGTGCCAGCAGTATGCTAGGTTACGAGCAGTACTTC	CASSMLGYEQYF
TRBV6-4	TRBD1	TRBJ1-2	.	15	TGTGCCAGCAGTGCGGGACAGGCGACTAACTATGGCTACACCTTC	CASSAGQATNYGYTF
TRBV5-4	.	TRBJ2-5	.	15	TGTGCCAGCAGCTTGTACGGCAGGGTACCTGAGACCCAGTACTTC	CASSLYGRVPETQYF
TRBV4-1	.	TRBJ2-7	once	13	TGCGCCAGCAGCGCTCGACAGGACTACGAGCAGTACTTC	CASSARQDYEQYF
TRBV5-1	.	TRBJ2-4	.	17	TGCGCCAGCAGCCTCACCGGGAAGGGACTAGCCAAAAACATTCAGTACTTC	CASSLTGKGLAKNIQYF
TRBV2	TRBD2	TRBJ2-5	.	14	TGTGCCAGCAGTGAACTAGCGGGGATACAGACCCAGTACTTC	CASSELAGIQTQYF
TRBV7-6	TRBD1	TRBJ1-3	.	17	TGTGCCAGCAGCTTAGCCTCGGGACAGGGTGCAGGAAACACCATATATTTT	CASSLASGQGAGNTIYF
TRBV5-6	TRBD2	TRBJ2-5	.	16	TGTGCCAGCAGCTTTATAGCGGGGACACGACAGGAGACCCAGTACTTC	CASSFIAGTRQETQYF
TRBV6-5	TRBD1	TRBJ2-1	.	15	TGTGCCAGCATTAAAGCAACAGGGGGCTACAATGAGCAGTTCTTC	CASIKATGGYNEQFF
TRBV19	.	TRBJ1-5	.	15	TGTGCCAGTAGGCTGGGACATCTGGGCAATCAGCCCCAGCATTTT	CASRLGHLGNQPQHF
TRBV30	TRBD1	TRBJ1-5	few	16	TGTGCCTGGAGCCATAGGGACAGGGTCGGCAATCAGCCCCAGCATTTT	CAWSHRDRVGNQPQHF
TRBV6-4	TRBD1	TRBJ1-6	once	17	TGTGCCAGCAGTGAAAATGTTGGACAGGGGTTTTCGTCACCCCTCCACTTT	CASSENVGQGFSSPLHF
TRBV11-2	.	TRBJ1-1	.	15	TGTGCCAGCAGCTTTTCACAAGGGGGGAACACTGAAGCTTTCTTT	CASSFSQGGNTEAFF
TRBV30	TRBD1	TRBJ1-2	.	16	TGTGCCTGGAGGGACTCCGGGACAGGGACTAACTATGGCTACACCTTC	CAWRDSGTGTNYGYTF
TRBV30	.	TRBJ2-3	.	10	TGTGCCTTCAGGGCAGATACGCAGTATTTT	CAFRADTQYF
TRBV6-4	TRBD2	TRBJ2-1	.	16	TGTGCCAGCAGCCCTAGCGGGGGGGGAATTCCAAATGAGCAGTTCTTC	CASSPSGGGIPNEQFF
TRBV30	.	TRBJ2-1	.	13	TGTGCCTGGAGTGTAAGGGTCCCGGGAGAGCAGTTCTTC	CAWSVRVPGEQFF
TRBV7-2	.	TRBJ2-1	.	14	TGTGCCAGCAGCTTAGCGGGGGGGCCCGATGAGCAGTTCTTC	CASSLAGGPDEQFF
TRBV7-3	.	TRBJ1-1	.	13	TGTGCCAGCAGCCGGGCACGGGGCACTGAAGCTTTCTTT	CASSRARGTEAFF
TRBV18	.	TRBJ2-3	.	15	TGTGCCAGCTCACCAGTGATGAGGGGCACAGATACGCAGTATTTT	CASSPVMRGTDTQYF
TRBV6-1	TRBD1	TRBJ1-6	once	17	TGTGCCAGCAGTGAAGGGACAGGCTTTGCCGATAATTCACCCCTCCACTTT	CASSEGTGFADNSPLHF
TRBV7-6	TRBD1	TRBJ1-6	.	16	TGTGCCAGCAGCTCAGGACAGGGGGAAAATAATTCACCCCTCCACTTT	CASSSGQGENNSPLHF
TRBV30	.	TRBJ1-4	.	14	TGTGCCTGGAGTCCCGGGGGACTAAATGAAAAACTGTTTTTT	CAWSPGGLNEKLFF
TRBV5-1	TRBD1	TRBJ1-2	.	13	TGCGCCAGCAGCCGGGACAGGGGAGTTGGCTACACCTTC	CASSRDRGVGYTF
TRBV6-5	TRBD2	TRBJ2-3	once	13	TGTGCCAGCAGGCGACTAGCTGCAGATACGCAGTATTTT	CASRRLAADTQYF
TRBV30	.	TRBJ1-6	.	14	TGTGCCTGGAGTCCAGGTCCCTATAATTCACCCCTCCACTTT	CAWSPGPYNSPLHF
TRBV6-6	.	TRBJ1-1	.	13	TGTGCCAGCAGGGCAGGGTCGAGCACTGAAGCTTTCTTT	CASRAGSSTEAFF
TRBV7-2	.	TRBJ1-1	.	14	TGTGCCAGCAGCTCGGGGGTTTACCGGGCTGAAGCTTTCTTT	CASSSGVYRAEAFF
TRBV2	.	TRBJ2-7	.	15	TGTGCCAGCAGTGATTTCAGGGACACAATGGGCGAGCAGTACTTC	CASSDFRDTMGEQYF
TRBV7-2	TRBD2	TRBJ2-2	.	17	TGTGCCAGCAGCTTGTCCGGGACTAGCGGGGGGACCGGGGAGCTGTTTTTT	CASSLSGTSGGTGELFF
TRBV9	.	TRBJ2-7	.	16	TGTGCCAGCAGCGTAGAGGGCAGGGGTACACTCTACGAGCAGTACTTC	CASSVEGRGTLYEQYF
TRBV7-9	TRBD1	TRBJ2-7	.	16	TGTGCCAGCAGCCAGGACCCGGGACAGGGATATCACGAGCAGTACTTC	CASSQDPGQGYHEQYF
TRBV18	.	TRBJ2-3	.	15	TGTGCCAGCTCACCACCGGCTAGCGTAAGAGATACGCAGTATTTT	CASSPPASVRDTQYF
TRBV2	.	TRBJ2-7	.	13	TGTGCCAGCAATGGGGCCTTCTCCTACGAGCAGTACTTC	CASNGAFSYEQYF
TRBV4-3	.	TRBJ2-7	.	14	TGCGCCAGCAGCCAAGACAGGGGGGAATACGAGCAGTACTTC	CASSQDRGEYEQYF
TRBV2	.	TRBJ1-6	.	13	TGTGCCAGCAAAGAGGCACCCGGTTCACCCCTCCACTTT	CASKEAPGSPLHF
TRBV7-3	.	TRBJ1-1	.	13	TGTGCCAGCAGCTCAGCAGGGTACACTGAAGCTTTCTTT	CASSSAGYTEAFF
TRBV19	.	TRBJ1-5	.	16	TGTGCCAGTAGTATTGGGGCGGCGACCCCCAATCAGCCCCAGCATTTT	CASSIGAATPNQPQHF
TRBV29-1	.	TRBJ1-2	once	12	TGCAGCGTTGACAGGGCAAACTATGGCTACACCTTC	CSVDRANYGYTF
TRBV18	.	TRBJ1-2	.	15	TGTGCCAGCTCACCCCGGGGGGGAACTAACTATGGCTACACCTTC	CASSPRGGTNYGYTF
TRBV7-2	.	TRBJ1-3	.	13	TGTGCCAGCAGCTTACACTCTGGAAACACCATATATTTT	CASSLHSGNTIYF
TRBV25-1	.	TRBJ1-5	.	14	TGTGCCAGCAGGGCATCGGGGGGAAATCAGCCCCAGCATTTT	CASRASGGNQPQHF
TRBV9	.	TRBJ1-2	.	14	TGTGCCAGCAGCAGAACTGGGACATCCTATGGCTACACCTTC	CASSRTGTSYGYTF
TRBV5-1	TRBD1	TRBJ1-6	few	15	TGCGCCAGCAGACCCACGGGACAGGCGAATTCACCCCTCCACTTT	CASRPTGQANSPLHF
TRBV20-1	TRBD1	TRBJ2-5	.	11	TGCAGTGCGAGACAGGGGGAGACCCAGTACTTC	CSARQGETQYF
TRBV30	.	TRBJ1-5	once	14	TGTGCCTGGAGCCGAGACAGTCTCAATCAGCCCCAGCATTTT	CAWSRDSLNQPQHF
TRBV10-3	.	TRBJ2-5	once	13	TGTGCCATCAGTGGAGGGACAACGGAGACCCAGTACTTC	CAISGGTTETQYF
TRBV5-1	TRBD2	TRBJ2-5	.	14	TGCGCCAGCAGCTTGGGCGGGGGGCAAGAGACCCAGTACTTC	CASSLGGGQETQYF
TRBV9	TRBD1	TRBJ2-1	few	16	TGTGCCAGCAGCGCGACAGGGGCGATCGTGAGTAATGAGCAGTTCTTC	CASSATGAIVSNEQFF
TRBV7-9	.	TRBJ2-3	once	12	TGTGCCATACACAGGGTCACAGATACGCAGTATTTT	CAIHRVTDTQYF
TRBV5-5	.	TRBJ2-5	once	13	TGTGCCAGCAGCTTGTCAGTCCAAGAGACCCAGTACTTC	CASSLSVQETQYF
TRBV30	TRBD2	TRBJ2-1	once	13	TGTGCCAGTAGCGGGGGCCCCTACAATGAGCAGTTCTTC	CASSGGPYNEQFF
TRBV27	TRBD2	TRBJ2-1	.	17	TGTGCCAGCACTCTAGCGGGGGGGCGATATGGTCTCAATGAGCAGTTCTTC	CASTLAGGRYGLNEQFF